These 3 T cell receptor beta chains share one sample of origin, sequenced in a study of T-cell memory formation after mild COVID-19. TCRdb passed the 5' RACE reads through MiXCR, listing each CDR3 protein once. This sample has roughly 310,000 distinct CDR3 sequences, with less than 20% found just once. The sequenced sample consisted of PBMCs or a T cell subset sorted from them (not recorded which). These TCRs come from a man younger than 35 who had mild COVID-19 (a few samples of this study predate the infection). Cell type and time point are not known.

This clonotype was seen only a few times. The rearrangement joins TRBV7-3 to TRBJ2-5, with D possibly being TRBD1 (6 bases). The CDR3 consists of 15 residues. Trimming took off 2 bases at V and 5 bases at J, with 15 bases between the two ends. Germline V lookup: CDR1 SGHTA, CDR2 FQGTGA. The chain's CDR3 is CASSLYQGSWETQYF. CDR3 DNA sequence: TGTGCCAGCAGCTTATACCAGGGGAGCTGGGAGACCCAGTACTTC.

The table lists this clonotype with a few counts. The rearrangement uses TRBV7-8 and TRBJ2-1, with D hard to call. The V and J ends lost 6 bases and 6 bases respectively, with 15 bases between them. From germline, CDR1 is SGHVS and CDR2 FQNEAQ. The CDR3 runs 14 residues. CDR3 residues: CASSHTQSGNEQFF. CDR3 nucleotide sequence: TGTGCCAGCAGTCATACCCAGTCGGGCAATGAGCAGTTCTTC.

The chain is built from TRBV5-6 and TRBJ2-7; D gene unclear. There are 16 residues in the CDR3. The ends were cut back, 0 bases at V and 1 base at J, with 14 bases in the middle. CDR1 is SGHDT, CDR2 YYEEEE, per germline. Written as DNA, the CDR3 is TGTGCCAGCAGCTTGGCGTACTCTTCGGATTCCTACGAGCAGTACTTC. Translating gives CASSLAYSSDSYEQYF.